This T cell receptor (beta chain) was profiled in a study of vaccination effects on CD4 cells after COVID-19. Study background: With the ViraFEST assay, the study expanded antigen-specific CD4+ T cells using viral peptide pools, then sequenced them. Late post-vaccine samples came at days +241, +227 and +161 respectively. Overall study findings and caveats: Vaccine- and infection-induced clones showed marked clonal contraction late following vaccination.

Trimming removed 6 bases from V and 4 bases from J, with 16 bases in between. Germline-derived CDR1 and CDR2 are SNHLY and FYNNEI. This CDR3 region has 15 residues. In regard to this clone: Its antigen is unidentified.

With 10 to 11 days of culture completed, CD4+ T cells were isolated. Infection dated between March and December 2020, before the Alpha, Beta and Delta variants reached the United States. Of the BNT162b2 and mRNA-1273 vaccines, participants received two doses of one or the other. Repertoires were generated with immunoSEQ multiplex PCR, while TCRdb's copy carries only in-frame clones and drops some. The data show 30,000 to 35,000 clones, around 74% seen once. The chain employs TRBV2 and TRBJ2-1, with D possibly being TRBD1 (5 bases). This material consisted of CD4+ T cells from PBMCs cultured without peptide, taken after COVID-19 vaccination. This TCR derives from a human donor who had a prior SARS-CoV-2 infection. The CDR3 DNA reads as TGTGCCAGCAGAGGTGAAGGGGTCGTTTACAATGAGCAGTTCTTC. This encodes CASRGEGVVYNEQFF.